What follows describes a single TCR beta chain. This clonotype has at least ten counts. The specificity of this receptor is unknown. Per-nucleotide qualities are absent, and no much larger clonotype sits a single base away. Sequenced using an Illumina NovaSeq 6000. Using 5'RACE with constant-segment primers, TCRalpha and TCRbeta cDNA libraries were constructed, with sample barcodes and unique molecular identifiers added in the process. RNA was extracted from every sample with Trizol reagent. Libraries were amplified in two PCR steps, with a second sample barcode and Illumina TruSeq adapters added in the second step. Sequencing of libraries was performed on an Illumina NovaSeq with 2 x 150 bp paired-end reads. Turning to the authors' computational methods: Demultiplexing of reads and collapsing into UMI-guided consensus sequences were performed with migec v1.2.7. With mixcr v2.1.11, UMI consensuses were aligned to TRA and TRB V and J templates and assembled into clonotypes. A clonotype was counted as expanded or contracted only if both edgeR and NoisET called the change significant, with noise models trained on biological replicates. edgeR calls used a false discovery rate-adjusted p below 0.01 and a log2 fold-change threshold of 1. As an exploratory analysis of dynamics, max-normalized trajectories of the 1000 most abundant clonotypes were examined by PCA with hierarchical clustering. Each responding clone was given a CD4 or CD8 phenotype based on the CD4+ and CD8+ repertoires, which had been sequenced separately. TCRdb passed the public sequencing reads through fastp at Q25 and MiXCR, retaining productive beta sequences. Rows merge per CDR3 protein into single entries with the most common DNA and genes. None of the V and J calls come from the authors' own analysis; TCRdb made them. The sample profile shows about 180,000 distinct CDR3 sequences; approximately 17% of them were found once. Approximately 4% of the sample is held by the ten biggest clonotypes.

V loses 2 bases of germline sequence and J loses 0 bases, and the interval between the two ends is 6 bases. The germline V gene gives CDR1 as SGHTA and CDR2 as FQGNSA. From the cysteine through the phenylalanine, the CDR3 covers 14 amino acids. Only the CDR3 portion is preserved as DNA: 42 bases, with reading frame beginning at the first base. This sample was taken from a study of T-cell memory formation after mild COVID-19 (TCRdb year 2021). Background for the entire study: TCR sequence clusters from the two donors were found to be largely donor specific. Two young, previously healthy adult volunteers made up the cohort, one male and one female. In two donors, T-cell clones that expanded and contracted after mild COVID-19 were followed by sequencing TCRalpha and TCRbeta repertoires longitudinally. Study-level results and caveats: Contracting CD4+ clones were found mainly in CM and EM memory subsets, while CD8+ clones were enriched in EMRA. The second-wave clones that peaked on day 37 were not confirmed to be SARS-CoV-2 specific. Only a couple of mild cases were covered by the study, and larger cohorts that include severe cases with pre-infection samples were considered necessary. Clones contracting from day 15 to 85 had balanced CD4/CD8 phenotypes, while a second wave expanding from day 15 to 37 was biased towards CD4+. Some responding clones were detected in pre-infection memory, suggesting pre-existing cross-reactive memory T cells joined the SARS-CoV-2 response.

Ficoll-Paque density gradient centrifugation was used to isolate PBMCs. The rearranged segments are TRBV7-2 and TRBJ2-3; the D gene is perhaps TRBD1 or TRBD2, as each covers 5 bases. The sequence derives from a man younger than 35 who had mild COVID-19 (a few samples of this study predate the infection). The sample titles of this study are shuffled in the database, so cell type and time point are left out; the donor was told from shared clones. Input material: PBMCs or a T cell subset sorted from them (not recorded which). At the DNA level, the sequence is TGTGCCAGCAGCTTACGGGGCAGCACAGATACGCAGTATTTT. This gives the protein CASSLRGSTDTQYF.